This entry lists 21 T cell receptor beta chains sequenced from one sample in a study of T-cell reconstitution after alpha-beta-depleted transplantation in children. Unique molecular identifiers were incorporated into the prepared TCRbeta library. MiXCR was run by TCRdb on the PCR reads, yielding one entry per CDR3 protein. The sample shows some 460,000 distinct CDR3 sequences, roughly 17% of them seen only once. This material consisted of PBMCs, mostly from graft donor cells, taken 360 days after TCRalphabeta/CD19-depleted stem cell transplant. The receptors shown here come from a boy in the first two years of life who had a stem cell transplant for Wiskott-Aldrich syndrome, so the T cells may come from the graft donor.

The rearrangement uses TRBV6-5 and TRBJ2-7, with 10 bases identical to TRBD2. Unmatched junction bases numbered 9, after V lost 7 bases and J lost 6 bases. Germline V gives CDR1 MNHEY, CDR2 SVGAGI. The CDR3 extends over 14 amino acids. The CDR3, as DNA: TGTGCCAGCAATCTACTAGCGGGGAACCGCGAGCAGTACTTC. Amino acid sequence: CASNLLAGNREQYF.

The chain recombines TRBV7-6 with TRBJ2-7, with D maybe TRBD1 (6 bases). The CDR3 sequence is 15 residues long. The germline gives CDR1 SGHVS, CDR2 FNYEAQ. V lost 1 base to trimming and J lost 2 bases, with 12 bases between them. In DNA, the CDR3 is TGTGCCAGCAGCTTAGGCAGGGGAAGCCCCTACGAGCAGTACTTC. It specifies CASSLGRGSPYEQYF. The full variable domain, completed using reference TRBV7-6 and TRBJ2-7, is GAGVSQSPRYKVTKRGQDVALRCDPISGHVSLYWYRQALGQGPEFLTYFNYEAQQDKSGLPNDRFSAERPEGSISTLTIQRTEQRDSAMYRCASSLGRGSPYEQYFGPGTRLTVT.

This clonotype was observed a few times. J is TRBJ2-5 and V is TRBV29-1; D not certain. The germline V gene has CDR1 SQVTM and CDR2 ANQGSEA. The CDR3 runs 14 residues. Trimming removed 5 bases at V and 5 bases at J, with 18 bases between. CDR3 loop: CSVSLDGRRETQYF. The CDR3 coding sequence is TGCAGCGTTAGCCTGGACGGCCGGCGGGAGACCCAGTACTTC.

This chain connects TRBV15 to TRBJ2-1; the D gene could be TRBD1 or TRBD2 (6 bases each). The CDR3 runs 14 residues. Per the germline V gene, CDR1 is LNHNV and CDR2 is YYDKDF (reference sequence). V dropped 0 bases and J dropped 7 bases, with 10 bases sitting between them. Here the CDR3 reads CATSRDRGRNEQFF. The CDR3 bases are TGTGCCACCAGCAGAGATCGGGGGCGGAATGAGCAGTTCTTC. Full variable domain (missing parts from reference TRBV15 and TRBJ2-1): DAMVIQNPRYQVTQFGKPVTLSCSQTLNHNVMYWYQQKSSQAPKLLFHYYDKDFNNEADTPDNFQSRRPNTSFCFLDIRSPGLGDTAMYLCATSRDRGRNEQFFGPGTRLTVL.

This clonotype was recorded at least ten times. The V gene is TRBV7-2, the J gene TRBJ2-2; D unresolved. V was pared by 3 bases and J by 5 bases, with 7 bases between. Germline V gene data show CDR1 as SGHTA and CDR2 as FQGNSA. The CDR3 consists of 13 residues. In DNA form, the CDR3 reads TGTGCCAGCAGCTTCCTAAGAACCGGGGAGCTGTTTTTT. Residues: CASSFLRTGELFF.

A few counts support this clonotype. The genes are TRBV15 and TRBJ1-3, with D unresolved. CDR3 length equals 12 residues. Germline V gene data show CDR1 as LNHNV and CDR2 as YYDKDF (reference sequence). Trimming took off 2 bases at V and 4 bases at J, with 3 bases between the two ends. The CDR3 sequence: CATSRRGNTIYF. CDR3 sequence (DNA): TGTGCCACCAGCAGACGAGGAAACACCATATATTTT.

The table lists this clonotype with a few counts. CDR3 sequence reads: CASSYGSARQETQYF. DNA of the CDR3: TGTGCCAGCAGTTACGGCAGCGCCCGCCAAGAGACCCAGTACTTC. This chain links TRBV6-5 with TRBJ2-5; D is undetermined. V shed 2 bases and J shed 1 base, with 11 bases lying between them. CDR3 length equals 15 residues. Looked up from germline, CDR1 is MNHEY and CDR2 is SVGAGI.

The chain carries TRBV6-1 and TRBJ2-4; D is unresolved. This CDR3 is 17 amino acids long. Germline lookup yields CDR1 MNHNS and CDR2 SASEGT. V lost 7 bases, J lost 0 bases, and 19 bases lay in between. The CDR3 DNA reads as TGTGCCAGCACCCGCACAAACTTGATTTTAGCCAAAAACATTCAGTACTTC. As protein: CASTRTNLILAKNIQYF.

This clonotype has only a few counts. The chain uses TRBV15 and TRBJ2-1; the D is unclear. The CDR3 is 16 amino acids. V was trimmed by 0 bases and J by 5 bases, leaving 14 bases between them. Germline-derived CDR1 and CDR2 are LNHNV and YYDKDF (reference sequence). DNA of the CDR3: TGTGCCACCAGCAGAGATGGTGTAGCCGTCAACAATGAGCAGTTCTTC. Protein product: CATSRDGVAVNNEQFF.

The table lists this clonotype with a few counts. The genes are TRBV6-2 or TRBV6-3 and TRBJ1-1; D gene unclear. Between the trimmed V and J ends, which lost 2 bases and 5 bases, there was a span of 15 bases. CDR1 is MNHEY, CDR2 SVGEGT, per germline. This CDR3 contains 15 residues. In DNA form, the CDR3 reads TGTGCCAGCAGTTACGTTGTCGGGGTGAGGACTGAAGCTTTCTTT. Translated: CASSYVVGVRTEAFF.

The CDR3 nucleotides are TGTGCCAGCAGTTTAAAGTCGGGAGGGCGAGGTACGCAGTATTTT. This encodes CASSLKSGGRGTQYF. V usage is TRBV27 and J usage is TRBJ2-3; 8 bases line up with TRBD2. The germline CDR1 and CDR2 sequences are MNHEY and SMNVEV (reference sequence). The CDR3 is 15 amino acids. Germline trimming cut 2 bases from V and 8 bases from J; bases unmatched to any gene: 9.

The table lists this clonotype with a few counts. CDR3 DNA sequence: TGTGCCACCAGTGCAGAGTCGGGAGCCGGATCCTACAATGAGCAGTTCTTC. It encodes CATSAESGAGSYNEQFF. The chain recombines TRBV24-1 with TRBJ2-1, with TRBD2 as a possible D gene (6 bases). CDR3 length: 17 residues. Germline V gives CDR1 KGHDR, CDR2 SFDVKD. V lost 5 bases and J 1 base, leaving 17 bases between the germline ends.

V gene TRBV28 combines with J gene TRBJ1-1; tentative D call: TRBD1 (6 bases). Trimming took off 4 bases at V and 8 bases at J, with 14 bases between the two ends. The CDR3 runs to 13 residues. In germline, CDR1 is MDHEN, CDR2 SYDVKM. The CDR3 coding sequence is TGTGCCAGCAGTTGGAGTCCAGGGGACGAAGCTTTCTTT. It codes for CASSWSPGDEAFF.

The rearrangement links TRBV12-3 or TRBV12-4 to TRBJ2-7, with D tentatively TRBD1 (7 bases). The CDR3 covers 14 residues. Trimming stripped 6 bases from V and 2 bases from J, with 14 bases between. CDR3 sequence reads: CASSPGGIPYEQYF. The CDR3 nucleotides are TGTGCCAGCAGCCCAGGGGGGATCCCCTACGAGCAGTACTTC.

This clonotype was detected only once. The V call is TRBV7-2, the J call TRBJ2-5; TRBD1 agrees at 7 bases. This CDR3 is built from 15 residues. Trimming removed 1 base from V and 5 bases from J; junction bases left unmatched: 7. Germline CDR1 and CDR2: SGHTA and FQGNSA. The CDR3, as DNA: TGTGCCAGCAGCTTAGTGGTCAGGGGGAAGGAGACCCAGTACTTC. It codes for CASSLVVRGKETQYF.

This clonotype was counted many times. The V and J genes are TRBV20-1 and TRBJ2-7; the match to TRBD1 covers 7 bases. CDR1 and CDR2 (germline): DFQATT, SNEGSKA (reference sequence). The CDR3 sequence is 13 residues long. The junction had 9 bases not matched to a gene; V was cut back by 5 bases and J by 5 bases. The CDR3 here is CSAPYRGNHEQYF. CDR3 bases: TGCAGTGCTCCTTACAGGGGAAACCACGAGCAGTACTTC.

This clonotype was observed a few times. The V and J genes are TRBV12-3 or TRBV12-4 and TRBJ2-1, with D unclear. The germline V and J ends were trimmed by 8 bases and 2 bases, with 10 bases remaining between them. CDR3 length: 13 amino acids. CDR3 loop: CASRLSPYNEQFF. The CDR3 nucleotides are TGTGCCAGCCGTCTCTCTCCCTACAATGAGCAGTTCTTC.

The chain has TRBV12-3 or TRBV12-4 and TRBJ1-5; 11 positions match TRBD1. V lost 5 bases, J lost 4 bases, and 1 base stayed unmatched. This CDR3 region has 14 residues. In nucleotides, the CDR3 is TGTGCCAGCAGTGGGACAGGGGGGAATCAGCCCCAGCATTTT. It specifies CASSGTGGNQPQHF.

J is TRBJ2-5 and V is TRBV10-3; possible D gene TRBD2, 7 bases. From germline, CDR1 is ENHRY and CDR2 SYGVKD. V was shortened by 7 bases and J by 2 bases, with 11 bases between the two germline ends. The CDR3 is 13 residues long. CDR3 protein: CAIKGGTQETQYF. The CDR3 DNA reads as TGTGCCATCAAGGGGGGGACTCAAGAGACCCAGTACTTC.

This clonotype was counted a few times. V is TRBV5-1 and J is TRBJ1-4, with TRBD1 matching over 7 bases. Germline values: CDR1 SGHRS, CDR2 YFSETQ. The V gene end was trimmed by 1 base and the J gene end by 6 bases; junction bases not matched to a gene: 6. This CDR3 has 15 amino acids. The CDR3 nucleotides read TGCGCCAGCAGCTTGCTGGGACAGTGGGATGAAAAACTGTTTTTT. Amino acids: CASSLLGQWDEKLFF. Variable domain in full (rest from reference TRBV5-1 and TRBJ1-4): KAGVTQTPRYLIKTRGQQVTLSCSPISGHRSVSWYQQTPGQGLQFLFEYFSETQRNKGNFPGRFSGRQFSNSRSEMNVSTLELGDSALYLCASSLLGQWDEKLFFGSGTQLSVL.

V gene TRBV4-2 combines with J gene TRBJ2-7; 10 bases line up with TRBD2. V shed 0 bases, J shed 7 bases, and the junction held 12 bases outside the gene matches. The germline CDR1 and CDR2 sequences are LGHNA and YNFKEQ. This CDR3 comprises 17 residues. Here the CDR3 reads CASSQEVASGSLREQYF. CDR3 nucleotide sequence: TGTGCCAGCAGCCAAGAAGTGGCTAGCGGGAGCCTTAGGGAGCAGTACTTC.